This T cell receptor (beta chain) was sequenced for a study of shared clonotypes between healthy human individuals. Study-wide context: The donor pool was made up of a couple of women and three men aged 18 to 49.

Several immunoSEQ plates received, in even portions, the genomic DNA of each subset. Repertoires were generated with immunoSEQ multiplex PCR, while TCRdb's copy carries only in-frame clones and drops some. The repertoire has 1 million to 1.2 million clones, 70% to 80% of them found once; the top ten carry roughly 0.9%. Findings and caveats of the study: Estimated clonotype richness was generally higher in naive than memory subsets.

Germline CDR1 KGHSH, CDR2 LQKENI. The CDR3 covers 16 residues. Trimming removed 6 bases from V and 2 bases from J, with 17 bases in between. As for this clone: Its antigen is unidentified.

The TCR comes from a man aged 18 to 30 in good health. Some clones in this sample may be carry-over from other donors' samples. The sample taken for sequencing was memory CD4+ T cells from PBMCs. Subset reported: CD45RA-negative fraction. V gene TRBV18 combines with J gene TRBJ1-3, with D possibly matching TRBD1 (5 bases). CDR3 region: CASSLGRGKAGNTIYF. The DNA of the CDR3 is TGTGCCAGCTCCTTAGGGAGGGGAAAAGCTGGAAACACCATATATTTT.